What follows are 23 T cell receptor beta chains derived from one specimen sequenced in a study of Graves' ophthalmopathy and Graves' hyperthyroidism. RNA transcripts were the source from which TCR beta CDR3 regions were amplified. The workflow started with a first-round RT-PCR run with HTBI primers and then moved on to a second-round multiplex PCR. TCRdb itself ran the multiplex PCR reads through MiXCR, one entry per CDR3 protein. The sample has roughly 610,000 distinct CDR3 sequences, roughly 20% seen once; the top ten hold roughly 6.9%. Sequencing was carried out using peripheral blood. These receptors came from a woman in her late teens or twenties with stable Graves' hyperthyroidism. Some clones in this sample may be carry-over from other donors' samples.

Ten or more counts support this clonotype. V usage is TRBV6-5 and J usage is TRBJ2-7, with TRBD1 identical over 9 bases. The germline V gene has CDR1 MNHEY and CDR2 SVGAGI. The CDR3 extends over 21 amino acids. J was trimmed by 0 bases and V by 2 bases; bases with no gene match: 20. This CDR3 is CASSYTSGTGFLSPSSYEQYF. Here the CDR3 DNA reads TGTGCCAGCAGTTACACGTCCGGGACAGGGTTTCTCAGCCCGAGCTCCTACGAGCAGTACTTC.

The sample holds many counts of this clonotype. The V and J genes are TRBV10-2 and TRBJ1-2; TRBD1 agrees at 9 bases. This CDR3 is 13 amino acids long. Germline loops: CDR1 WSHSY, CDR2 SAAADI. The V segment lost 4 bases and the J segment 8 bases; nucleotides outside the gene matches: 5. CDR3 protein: CASSGGQGKGYTF. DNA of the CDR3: TGCGCCAGCAGTGGAGGACAGGGGAAAGGCTACACCTTC.

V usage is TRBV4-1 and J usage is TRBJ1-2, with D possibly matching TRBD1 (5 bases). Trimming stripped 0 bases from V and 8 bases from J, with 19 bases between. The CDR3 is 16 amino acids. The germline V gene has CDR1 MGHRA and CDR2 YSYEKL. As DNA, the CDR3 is TGCGCCAGCAGCCAAGATGAAAACGGGGCGGTTGGAGGCTACACCTTC. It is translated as CASSQDENGAVGGYTF.

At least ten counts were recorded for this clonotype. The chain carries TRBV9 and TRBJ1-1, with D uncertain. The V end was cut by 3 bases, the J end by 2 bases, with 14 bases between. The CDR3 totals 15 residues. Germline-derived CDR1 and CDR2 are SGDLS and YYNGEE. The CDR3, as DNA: TGTGCCAGCAGCGCGGGCCTGACAAGTAACACTGAAGCTTTCTTT. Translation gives CASSAGLTSNTEAFF.

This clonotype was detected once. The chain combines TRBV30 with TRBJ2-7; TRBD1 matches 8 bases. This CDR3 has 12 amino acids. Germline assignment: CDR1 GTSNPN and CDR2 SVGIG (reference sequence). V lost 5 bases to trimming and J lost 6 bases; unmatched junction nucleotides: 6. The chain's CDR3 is CAWGQGNREQYF. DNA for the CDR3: TGTGCCTGGGGACAGGGAAACCGCGAGCAGTACTTC.

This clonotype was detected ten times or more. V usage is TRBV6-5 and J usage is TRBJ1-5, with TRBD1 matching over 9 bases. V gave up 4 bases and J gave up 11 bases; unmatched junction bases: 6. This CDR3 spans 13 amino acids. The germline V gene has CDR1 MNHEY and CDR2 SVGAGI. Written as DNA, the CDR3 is TGTGCCAGCAGTTCGGGACAGGGCCCGGCCCAGCATTTT. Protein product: CASSSGQGPAQHF.

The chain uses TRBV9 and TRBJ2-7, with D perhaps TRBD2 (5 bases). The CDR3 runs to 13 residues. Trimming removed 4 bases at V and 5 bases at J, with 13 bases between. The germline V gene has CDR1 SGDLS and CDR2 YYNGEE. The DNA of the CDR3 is TGTGCCAGCAGCTCCCACGAGGGAAACGAGCAGTACTTC. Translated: CASSSHEGNEQYF. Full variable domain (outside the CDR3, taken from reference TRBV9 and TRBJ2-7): DSGVTQTPKHLITATGQRVTLRCSPRSGDLSVYWYQQSLDQGLQFLIQYYNGEERAKGNILERFSAQQFPDLHSELNLSSLELGDSALYFCASSSHEGNEQYFGPGTRLTVT.

CDR3: CASSQSQGYTGELFF. The CDR3 DNA follows: TGTGCCAGCAGCCAATCACAGGGATACACCGGGGAGCTGTTTTTT. The gene calls are TRBV4-2 and TRBJ2-2; TRBD1 is a possible D gene (6 bases). Trimming removed 2 bases at V and 3 bases at J, with 10 bases between. The CDR3 covers 15 residues. Looked up from germline, CDR1 is LGHNA and CDR2 is YNFKEQ.

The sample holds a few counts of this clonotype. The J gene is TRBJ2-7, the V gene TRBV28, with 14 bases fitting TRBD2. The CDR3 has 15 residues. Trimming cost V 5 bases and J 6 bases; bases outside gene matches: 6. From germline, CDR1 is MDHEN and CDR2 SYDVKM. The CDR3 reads CASSMSGTSGGEQYF. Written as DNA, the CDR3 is TGTGCCAGCAGTATGTCCGGGACTAGCGGGGGCGAGCAGTACTTC.

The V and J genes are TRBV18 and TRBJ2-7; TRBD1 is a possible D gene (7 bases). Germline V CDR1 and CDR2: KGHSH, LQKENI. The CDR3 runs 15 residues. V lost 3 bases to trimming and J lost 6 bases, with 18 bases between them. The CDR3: CASSPANQGGGEQYF. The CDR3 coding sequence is TGTGCCAGCTCACCCGCTAATCAGGGGGGTGGCGAGCAGTACTTC.

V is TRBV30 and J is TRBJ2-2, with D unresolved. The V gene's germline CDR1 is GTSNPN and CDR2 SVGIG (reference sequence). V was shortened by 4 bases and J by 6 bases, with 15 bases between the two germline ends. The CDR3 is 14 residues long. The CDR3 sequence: CAWTQDPSAGELFF. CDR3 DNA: TGTGCCTGGACCCAGGACCCAAGCGCCGGGGAGCTGTTTTTT.

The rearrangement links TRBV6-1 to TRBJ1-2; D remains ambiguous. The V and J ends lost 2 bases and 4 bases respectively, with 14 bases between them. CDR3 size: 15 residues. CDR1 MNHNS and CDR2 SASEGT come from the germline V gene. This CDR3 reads CASSERAWGSYGYTF. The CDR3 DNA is TGTGCCAGCAGTGAAAGGGCTTGGGGTAGCTATGGCTACACCTTC.

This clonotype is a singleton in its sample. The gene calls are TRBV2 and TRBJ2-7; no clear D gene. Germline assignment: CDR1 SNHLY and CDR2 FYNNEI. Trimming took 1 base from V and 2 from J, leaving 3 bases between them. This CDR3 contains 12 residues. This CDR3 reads CASSEEAYEQYF. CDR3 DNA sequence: TGTGCCAGCAGTGAAGAGGCCTACGAGCAGTACTTC.

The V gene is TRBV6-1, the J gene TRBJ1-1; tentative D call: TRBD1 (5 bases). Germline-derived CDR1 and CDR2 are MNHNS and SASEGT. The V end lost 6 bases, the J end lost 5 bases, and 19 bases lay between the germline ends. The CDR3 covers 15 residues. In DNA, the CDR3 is TGTGCCAGCAGCCGAGGGGACCTATCGCGGACTGAAGCTTTCTTT. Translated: CASSRGDLSRTEAFF.

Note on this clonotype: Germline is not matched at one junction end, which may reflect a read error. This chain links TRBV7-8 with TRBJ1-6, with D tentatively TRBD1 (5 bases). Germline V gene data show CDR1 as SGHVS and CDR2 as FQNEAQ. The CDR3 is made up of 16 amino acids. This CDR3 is CASSQPPGAYNSPLHF. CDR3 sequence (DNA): TGCGCCAGCAGCCAGCCCCCCGGGGCGTATAATTCACCCCTCCACTTT.

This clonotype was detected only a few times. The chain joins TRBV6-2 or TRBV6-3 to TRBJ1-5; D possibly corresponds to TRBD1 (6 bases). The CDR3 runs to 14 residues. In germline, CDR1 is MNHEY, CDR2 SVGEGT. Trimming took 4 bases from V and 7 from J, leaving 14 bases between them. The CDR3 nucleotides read TGTGCCAGCAGTTCGGGACAACTAGGACAGCCCCAGCATTTT. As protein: CASSSGQLGQPQHF.

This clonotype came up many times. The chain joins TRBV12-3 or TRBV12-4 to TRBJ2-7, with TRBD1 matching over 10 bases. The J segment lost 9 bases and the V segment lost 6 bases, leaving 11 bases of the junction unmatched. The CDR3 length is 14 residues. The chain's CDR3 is CASSLFGQGEGQYF. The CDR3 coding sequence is TGTGCCAGCAGCCTATTCGGACAGGGGGAGGGGCAGTACTTC.

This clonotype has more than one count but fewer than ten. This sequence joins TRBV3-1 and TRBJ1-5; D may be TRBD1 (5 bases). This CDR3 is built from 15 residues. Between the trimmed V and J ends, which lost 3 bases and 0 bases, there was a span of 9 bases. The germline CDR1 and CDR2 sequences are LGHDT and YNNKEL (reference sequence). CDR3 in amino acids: CASSQRRGSNQPQHF. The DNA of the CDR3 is TGTGCCAGCAGCCAGCGAAGGGGTAGCAATCAGCCCCAGCATTTT.

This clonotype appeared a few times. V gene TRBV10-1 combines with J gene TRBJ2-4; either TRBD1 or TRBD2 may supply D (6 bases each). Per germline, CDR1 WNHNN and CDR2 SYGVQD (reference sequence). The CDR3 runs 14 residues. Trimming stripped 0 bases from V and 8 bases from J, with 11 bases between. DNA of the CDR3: TGCGCCAGCAGTGAGTCAGGGGGGCAGGACATTCAGTACTTC. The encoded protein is CASSESGGQDIQYF.

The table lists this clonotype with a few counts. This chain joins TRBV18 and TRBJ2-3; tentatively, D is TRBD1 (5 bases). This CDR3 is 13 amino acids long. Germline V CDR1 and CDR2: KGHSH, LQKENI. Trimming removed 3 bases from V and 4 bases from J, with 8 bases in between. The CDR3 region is CASSPSQADTQYF. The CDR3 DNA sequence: TGTGCCAGCTCACCTTCACAGGCAGATACGCAGTATTTT. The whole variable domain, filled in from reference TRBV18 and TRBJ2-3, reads NAGVMQNPRHLVRRRGQEARLRCSPMKGHSHVYWYRQLPEEGLKFMVYLQKENIIDESGMPKERFSAEFPKEGPSILRIQQVVRGDSAAYFCASSPSQADTQYFGPGTRLTVL.

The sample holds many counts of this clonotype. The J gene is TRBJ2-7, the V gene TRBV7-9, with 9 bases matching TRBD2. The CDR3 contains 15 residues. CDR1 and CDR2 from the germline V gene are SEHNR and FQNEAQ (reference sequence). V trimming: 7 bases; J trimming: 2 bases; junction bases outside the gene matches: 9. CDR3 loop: CASKRLAGDPYEQYF. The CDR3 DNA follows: TGTGCCAGCAAGCGGTTAGCGGGAGATCCCTACGAGCAGTACTTC.

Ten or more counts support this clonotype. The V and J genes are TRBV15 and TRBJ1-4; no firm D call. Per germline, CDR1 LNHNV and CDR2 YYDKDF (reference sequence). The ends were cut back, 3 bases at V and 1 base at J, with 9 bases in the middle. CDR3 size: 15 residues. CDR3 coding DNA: TGTGCCACCAGCAGGACATCGGGAACTAATGAAAAACTGTTTTTT. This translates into CATSRTSGTNEKLFF.

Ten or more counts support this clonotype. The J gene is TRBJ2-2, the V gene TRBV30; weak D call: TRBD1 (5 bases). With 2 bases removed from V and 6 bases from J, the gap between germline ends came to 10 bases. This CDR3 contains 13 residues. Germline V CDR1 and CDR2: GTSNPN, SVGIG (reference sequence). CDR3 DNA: TGTGCCTGGAGTATCAGGGTATCCGGGGAGCTGTTTTTT. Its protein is CAWSIRVSGELFF.